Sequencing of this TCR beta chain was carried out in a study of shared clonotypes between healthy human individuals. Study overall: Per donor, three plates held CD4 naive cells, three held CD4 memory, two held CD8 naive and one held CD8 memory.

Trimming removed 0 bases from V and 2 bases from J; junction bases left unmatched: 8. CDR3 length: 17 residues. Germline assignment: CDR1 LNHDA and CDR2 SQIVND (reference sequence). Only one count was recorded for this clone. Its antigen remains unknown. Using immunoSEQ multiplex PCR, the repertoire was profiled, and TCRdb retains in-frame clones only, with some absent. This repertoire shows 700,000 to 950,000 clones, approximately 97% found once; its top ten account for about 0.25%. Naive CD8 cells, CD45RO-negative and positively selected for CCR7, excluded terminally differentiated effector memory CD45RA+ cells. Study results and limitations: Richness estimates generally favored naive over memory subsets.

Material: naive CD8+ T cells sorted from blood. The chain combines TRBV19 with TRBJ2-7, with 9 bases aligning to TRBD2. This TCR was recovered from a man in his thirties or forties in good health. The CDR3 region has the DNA TGTGCCAGTAGTATAGACCTCTTTAGCGGGAGTACCTACGAGCAGTACTTC. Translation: CASSIDLFSGSTYEQYF.